Listed here is a single TCR beta chain. These data are taken from a study of cytomegalovirus exposure and HLA in healthy donors. PCR used 60 Vbeta primers and 13 Jbeta primers. Sequencing used immunoSEQ multiplex PCR; TCRdb keeps in-frame clones, though not all of them. Seen in this sample are over 30,000 clones; the ten most common clones hold around 3.5%. The V end was cut by 0 bases, the J end by 8 bases, with 7 bases between. This CDR3 is 12 amino acids long. Germline assignment: CDR1 LNHNV and CDR2 YYDKDF (reference sequence). Sequencing input: PBMCs. The chain uses TRBV15 and TRBJ1-2; unclear D gene. The TCR originated in a man aged 40-55 years in good health and CMV-seronegative. CDR3 nucleotide sequence: TGTGCCACCAGCAGAGATAGCGGGGGCTACACCTTC. Translating it yields CATSRDSGGYTF.